This T cell receptor beta chain was captured in a study of cytomegalovirus exposure and HLA in healthy donors. Generated by immunoSEQ multiplex PCR, the TCRdb table keeps only in-frame clones and is missing some. The repertoire includes some 220,000 clones, approximately 90% of them detected once, and around 1% sits in the top ten. Germline lookup yields CDR1 MGHDK and CDR2 SYGVNS. The CDR3 spans 15 residues. Trimming shortened V by 3 bases and J by 10 bases, and 16 bases separated the two germline ends. This clone was counted only a few times. The chain joins TRBV25-1 to TRBJ1-6, with TRBD1 as a possible D gene (6 bases). The specimen was PBMCs. The sequence came from a woman aged 18-30 years in good health and CMV-seronegative. This CDR3 is CASSDSGGAGSPLHF. The CDR3 DNA is TGTGCCAGCAGTGACTCTGGGGGGGCCGGGTCACCCCTCCACTTT.